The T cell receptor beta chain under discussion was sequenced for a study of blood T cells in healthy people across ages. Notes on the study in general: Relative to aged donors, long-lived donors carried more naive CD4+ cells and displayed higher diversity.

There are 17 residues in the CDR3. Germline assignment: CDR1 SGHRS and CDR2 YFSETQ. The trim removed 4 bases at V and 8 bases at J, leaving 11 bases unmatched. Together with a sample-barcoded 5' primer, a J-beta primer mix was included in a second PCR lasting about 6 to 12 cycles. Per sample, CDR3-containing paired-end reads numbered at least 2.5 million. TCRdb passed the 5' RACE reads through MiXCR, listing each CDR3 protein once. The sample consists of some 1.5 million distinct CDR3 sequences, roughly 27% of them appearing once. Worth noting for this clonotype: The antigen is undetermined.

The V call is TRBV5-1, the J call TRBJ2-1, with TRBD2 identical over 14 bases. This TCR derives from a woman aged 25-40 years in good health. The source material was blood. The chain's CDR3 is CASSRLAGGPEMDEQFF. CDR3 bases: TGCGCCAGCAGCCGACTAGCGGGAGGGCCAGAGATGGATGAGCAGTTCTTC.